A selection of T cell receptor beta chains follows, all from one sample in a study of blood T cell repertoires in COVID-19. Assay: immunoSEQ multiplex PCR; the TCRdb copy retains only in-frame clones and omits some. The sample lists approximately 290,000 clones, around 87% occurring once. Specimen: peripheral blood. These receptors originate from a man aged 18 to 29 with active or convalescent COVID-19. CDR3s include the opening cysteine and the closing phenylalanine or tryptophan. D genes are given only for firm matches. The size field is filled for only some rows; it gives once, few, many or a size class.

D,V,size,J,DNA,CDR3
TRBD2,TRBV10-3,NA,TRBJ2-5,TGTGCCATCAGTGAAGGGACTAGCGGGAGCGGTGAGACCCAGTACTTC,CAISEGTSGSGETQYF
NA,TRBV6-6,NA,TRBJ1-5,TGTGCAACAAGGGGAGGAGGGAATCAGCCCCAGCATTTT,CATRGGGNQPQHF
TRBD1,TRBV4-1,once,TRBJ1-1,TGCGCCAGCAGCCCGGACAGGGGGCTCGAAGCTTTCTTT,CASSPDRGLEAFF
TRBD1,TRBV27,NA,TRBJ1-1,TGTGCCAGCAGTTTCTCCGGGACAGGGGGCACTGAAGCTTTCTTT,CASSFSGTGGTEAFF
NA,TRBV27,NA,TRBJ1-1,TGTGCCAGCAGTGCAGGGTATACTGAAGCTTTCTTT,CASSAGYTEAFF
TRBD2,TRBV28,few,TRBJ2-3,TGTGCCAGCAGTCCCGGGACTAGCGGGACCTCTAGCACAGATACGCAGTATTTT,CASSPGTSGTSSTDTQYF
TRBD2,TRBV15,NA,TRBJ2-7,TGTGCCACCAGCAGAGATGGGACTAGCGGAGTTGGGGAGCAGTACTTC,CATSRDGTSGVGEQYF
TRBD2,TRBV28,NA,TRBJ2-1,TGTGCCAGCAGTTTAGGCGGGAGCATCAATGAGCAGTTCTTC,CASSLGGSINEQFF
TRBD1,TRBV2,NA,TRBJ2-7,TGTGCCAGCAGCGCGAGGGGGCTGGCTGAGGACGAGCAGTACTTC,CASSARGLAEDEQYF
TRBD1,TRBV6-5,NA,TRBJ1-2,TGTGCCAGCAGTAGACAGGGCGATTACTATGGCTACACCTTC,CASSRQGDYYGYTF
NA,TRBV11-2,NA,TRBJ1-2,TGTGCCAGCAGCTTAGTGGATAGGGGCTATGGCTACACCTTC,CASSLVDRGYGYTF
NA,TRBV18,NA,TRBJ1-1,TGTGCCAGCTCATCAGACACCCTGACTGAAGCTTTCTTT,CASSSDTLTEAFF
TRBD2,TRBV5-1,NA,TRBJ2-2,TGCGCCAGCAGCTTTTATTCCACTAGCGGCACCGGGGAGCTGTTTTTT,CASSFYSTSGTGELFF
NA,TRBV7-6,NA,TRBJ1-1,TGTGCCAGCAGCTCCACGTCGAGTACTGAAGCTTTCTTT,CASSSTSSTEAFF
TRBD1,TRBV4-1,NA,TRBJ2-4,TGCGCCAGCAGCCAAGAGACAGGGGGAAACATTCAGTACTTC,CASSQETGGNIQYF
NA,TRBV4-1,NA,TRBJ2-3,TGCGCCAGCACACTAGCCCCCACAGATACGCAGTATTTT,CASTLAPTDTQYF
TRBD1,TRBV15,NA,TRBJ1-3,TGTGCCACCAGCAGTAGACAGGGGGCTGGAAACACCATATATTTT,CATSSRQGAGNTIYF
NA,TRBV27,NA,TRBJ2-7,TGTGCCAGCAGTTTATACCGCAGCTACGAGCAGTACTTC,CASSLYRSYEQYF
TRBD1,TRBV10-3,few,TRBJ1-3,TGTGCCATCAATCGGGACAGCTCTGGAAACACCATATATTTT,CAINRDSSGNTIYF
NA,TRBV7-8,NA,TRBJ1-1,TGTGCCAGCAGCCGGATACACCCCTCAATGAACACTGAAGCTTTCTTT,CASSRIHPSMNTEAFF
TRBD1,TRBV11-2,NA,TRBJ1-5,TGTGCCAGCAGCCGTGGGACAGGCAATCAGCCCCAGCATTTT,CASSRGTGNQPQHF
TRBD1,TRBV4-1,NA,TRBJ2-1,TGCGCCAGCAGCCAAGGAGGGACAGGGCATAATGAGCAGTTCTTC,CASSQGGTGHNEQFF
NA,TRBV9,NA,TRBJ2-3,TGTGCCAGCAGCGCCCTAGGGGGGGAGGGGGCAGATACGCAGTATTTT,CASSALGGEGADTQYF
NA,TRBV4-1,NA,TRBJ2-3,TGCGCCAGCAGCCTGAGGCTCGGCACAGATACGCAGTATTTT,CASSLRLGTDTQYF
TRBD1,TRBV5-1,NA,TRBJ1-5,TGCGCCAGCAGCTTGGGGGACAGGGAACATCAGCCCCAGCATTTT,CASSLGDREHQPQHF
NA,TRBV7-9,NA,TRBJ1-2,TGTGCCAGCAGCTTCCTTGCAGACTATGGCTACACCTTC,CASSFLADYGYTF
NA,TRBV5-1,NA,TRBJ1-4,TGCGCCAGCAGCTTGGGGCAGGGTAATAATGAAAAACTGTTTTTT,CASSLGQGNNEKLFF
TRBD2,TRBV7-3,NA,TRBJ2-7,TGTGCCAGCAGCCTCGGACTAGCGGGAGCATCCTACGAGCAGTACTTC,CASSLGLAGASYEQYF
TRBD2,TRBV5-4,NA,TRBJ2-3,TGTGCCACGCGATTAGCGGGGGGCACAGATACGCAGTATTTT,CATRLAGGTDTQYF
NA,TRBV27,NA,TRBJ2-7,TGTGCCAGCAGTTTTCTGGGACAAGACGTCCTCGAGCAGTACTTC,CASSFLGQDVLEQYF
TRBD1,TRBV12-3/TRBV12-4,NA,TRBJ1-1,TGTGCCAGCAGTGGGACAGCTGAAGCTTTCTTT,CASSGTAEAFF
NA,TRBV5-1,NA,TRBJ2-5,TGCGCCAGCAGAATGACAGGCCAGCAACAAGAGACCCAGTACTTC,CASRMTGQQQETQYF